This TCR beta chain was identified in a study of blood T cells in healthy people across ages. This clonotype has a handful of counts. The antigen remains unidentified. Through a sample-barcoded 5' primer and a J-beta primer mix, a second PCR was run for roughly 6 to 11 cycles. A template-switch adaptor that had 12 random nucleotides put a tag on each cDNA molecule. TCRdb re-called the 5' RACE reads with MiXCR, one entry per CDR3 protein. The sample shows hundreds of thousands of distinct CDR3 sequences, about 50% of them seen only once. CDR3 length: 15 amino acids. The V and J ends lost 3 bases and 1 base respectively, with 9 bases between them. Germline-derived CDR1 and CDR2 are LGHNA and YNFKEQ. Whole-study findings and limits: Naive and antigen-experienced cells could not be conclusively compared, given unsorted PBMCs.

The V and J genes are TRBV4-2 and TRBJ2-2, with unresolved D. The sample taken for sequencing was blood. This receptor was taken from a woman of 80 years or more in good health. The CDR3 spells CASSHGLGNTGELFF. CDR3 nucleotide sequence: TGTGCCAGCAGCCATGGCCTGGGGAACACCGGGGAGCTGTTTTTT.